These T cell receptor beta chains were read from a single sample in a study of CD8 T cells in Susac syndrome. TCRdb redid the calling of the immunoSEQ multiplex PCR reads with MiXCR, one entry per CDR3 protein. The sample consists of about 150,000 distinct CDR3 sequences, around 95% of them appearing once. The sample was CD8+ T cells from PBMCs. These receptors all come from a human donor with multiple sclerosis. Each CDR3 is given with its conserved first and last residue. A D gene is named only where the DNA matches it firmly. Size values are once, few and many counts, or a class for expanded clones, and some rows have none.

d_call: .; v_call: TRBV29-1; clone_size: few; cdr3_aa: CSVNRGTEAFF
d_call: TRBD1; v_call: TRBV10-3; clone_size: .; cdr3_aa: CAISETGESYEQYF
d_call: TRBD2; v_call: TRBV20-1; clone_size: .; cdr3_aa: CSARVVLGSAGSTGELFF
d_call: TRBD2; v_call: TRBV12-3/TRBV12-4; clone_size: .; cdr3_aa: CASSDPFGGASDTQYF
d_call: .; v_call: TRBV9; clone_size: .; cdr3_aa: CASNVGVDYEQYF
d_call: .; v_call: TRBV27; clone_size: .; cdr3_aa: CASSSPDSANTEAFF
d_call: TRBD2; v_call: TRBV3-1; clone_size: .; cdr3_aa: CASSQGLGLAGKETQYF
d_call: .; v_call: TRBV7-9; clone_size: .; cdr3_aa: CASDSPLHF
d_call: .; v_call: TRBV29-1; clone_size: .; cdr3_aa: CSVVTDYGYTF
d_call: .; v_call: TRBV6-4; clone_size: few; cdr3_aa: CASSEGPGTDTQYF
d_call: TRBD1; v_call: TRBV7-8; clone_size: once; cdr3_aa: CASSFGYGTGFNEQFF